This is a list of T cell receptor beta chains from one sample in a study of T cells in Graves' hyperthyroidism and ophthalmopathy. TCRdb reanalysed the multiplex PCR reads using MiXCR and keeps one entry per CDR3 protein. The sample has 540,000 or so distinct CDR3 sequences; 15% to 19% are singletons. Specimen: blood. Source of these receptors: a woman in her 30s with Graves' hyperthyroidism. CDR3s include the opening cysteine and the closing phenylalanine or tryptophan. Each record gives: CDR3 protein, CDR3 DNA, J gene, clone size, D gene, V gene. The D gene is left open where the match is weak. Clone size appears in some rows only: once, few, many, or a class for an expanded clone.

CDR3: CASRWTSGSYEQYF
DNA: TGCGCCAGCAGGTGGACTAGCGGGAGTTACGAGCAGTACTTC
J: TRBJ2-7
size: many
D: TRBD2
V: TRBV5-1

CDR3: CASLLSGTSGNEQFF
DNA: TGTGCCAGCCTTTTGTCCGGGACTAGCGGTAATGAGCAGTTCTTC
J: TRBJ2-1
size: many
D: TRBD2
V: TRBV3-1

CDR3: CAWSTSTVAQFF
DNA: TGTGCCTGGAGTACATCAACGGTGGCCCAGTTCTTC
J: TRBJ2-1
size: many
D: .
V: TRBV30

CDR3: CASRRRGTGIAPYTGELFF
DNA: TGTGCCAGCAGACGACGGGGGACAGGGATTGCACCGTACACCGGGGAGCTGTTTTTT
J: TRBJ2-2
size: .
D: TRBD1
V: TRBV6-2/TRBV6-3

CDR3: CSALSGTINSYNEQFF
DNA: TGCAGTGCTCTCAGCGGGACTATAAACTCCTACAATGAGCAGTTCTTC
J: TRBJ2-1
size: once
D: TRBD2
V: TRBV20-1

CDR3: CAISEVGRRAFF
DNA: TGTGCCATCAGTGAAGTAGGCAGGAGAGCTTTCTTT
J: TRBJ1-1
size: few
D: .
V: TRBV10-3

CDR3: CASSLRPGNTIYF
DNA: TGTGCCAGCAGCTTGAGACCTGGAAACACCATATATTTT
J: TRBJ1-3
size: .
D: .
V: TRBV5-6

CDR3: CASSEGVNQPQHF
DNA: TGTGCCAGCAGTGAAGGTGTTAATCAGCCCCAGCATTTT
J: TRBJ1-5
size: many
D: .
V: TRBV6-1

CDR3: CASSSEETYGYTF
DNA: TGTGCCAGCAGCTCAGAGGAAACCTATGGCTACACCTTC
J: TRBJ1-2
size: .
D: .
V: TRBV6-1

CDR3: CASSSERTDTQYF
DNA: TGTGCCAGCAGCAGCGAACGCACAGATACGCAGTATTTT
J: TRBJ2-3
size: many
D: .
V: TRBV7-2

CDR3: CASSGLAGENEQFF
DNA: TGTGCCAGCAGTGGACTAGCGGGAGAGAATGAGCAGTTCTTC
J: TRBJ2-1
size: .
D: TRBD2
V: TRBV6-1

CDR3: CAWRGGTEDNEQFF
DNA: TGTGCCTGGAGGGGGGGGACGGAAGACAATGAGCAGTTCTTC
J: TRBJ2-1
size: many
D: TRBD2
V: TRBV30

CDR3: CASSSGTGFTGELFF
DNA: TGTGCCAGTAGCTCAGGGACAGGGTTCACCGGGGAGCTGTTTTTT
J: TRBJ2-2
size: few
D: TRBD1
V: TRBV19

CDR3: CASSPNRGLETQYF
DNA: TGTGCCAGCAGTCCTAACAGGGGATTGGAGACCCAGTACTTC
J: TRBJ2-5
size: many
D: TRBD1
V: TRBV12-3/TRBV12-4

CDR3: CASSSLKREGLTYEQYF
DNA: TGTGCCAGCAGCTCCCTAAAGCGGGAGGGCCTAACCTACGAGCAGTACTTC
J: TRBJ2-7
size: many
D: TRBD2
V: TRBV11-2

CDR3: CAWISARGRVNEQYF
DNA: TGTGCCTGGATCTCTGCTAGGGGACGTGTGAACGAGCAGTACTTC
J: TRBJ2-7
size: many
D: .
V: TRBV30

CDR3: CSATPGTSVNEQYF
DNA: TGCAGTGCAACCCCGGGAACTTCGGTCAACGAGCAGTACTTC
J: TRBJ2-7
size: .
D: .
V: TRBV20-1

CDR3: CASSLKRGQETQYF
DNA: TGTGCCAGCAGCTTAAAGAGAGGACAAGAGACCCAGTACTTC
J: TRBJ2-5
size: .
D: .
V: TRBV7-8

CDR3: CSVERGSGRRNIQYF
DNA: TGCAGCGTTGAAAGGGGGAGCGGGAGACGGAACATTCAGTACTTC
J: TRBJ2-4
size: few
D: TRBD2
V: TRBV29-1

CDR3: CSATGSGRNPNYNEQFF
DNA: TGCAGTGCTACAGGTAGCGGGAGGAACCCGAACTACAATGAGCAGTTCTTC
J: TRBJ2-1
size: .
D: TRBD2
V: TRBV20-1

CDR3: CASSLVPPGLVNTGELFF
DNA: TGCGCCAGCAGCTTGGTACCCCCGGGACTAGTGAACACCGGGGAGCTGTTTTTT
J: TRBJ2-2
size: few
D: TRBD2
V: TRBV5-1

CDR3: CASSRSNYEQYF
DNA: TGTGCCAGCAGCCGGTCGAACTACGAGCAGTACTTC
J: TRBJ2-7
size: .
D: .
V: TRBV14

CDR3: CASSLVPGGRNEQYF
DNA: TGCGCCAGCAGCTTGGTACCGGGAGGCCGGAACGAGCAGTACTTC
J: TRBJ2-7
size: many
D: TRBD2
V: TRBV5-1

CDR3: CSVEAARGGAGNTEAFF
DNA: TGCAGCGTTGAAGCCGCGAGGGGGGGCGCAGGGAACACTGAAGCTTTCTTT
J: TRBJ1-1
size: few
D: .
V: TRBV29-1

CDR3: CASNKGRTEAFF
DNA: TGTGCCAGTAATAAAGGGAGGACTGAAGCTTTCTTT
J: TRBJ1-1
size: .
D: .
V: TRBV19

CDR3: CSASSGSVYEQYF
DNA: TGCAGTGCTAGTAGCGGGAGCGTGTACGAGCAGTACTTC
J: TRBJ2-7
size: many
D: TRBD2
V: TRBV20-1

CDR3: CASSDLAGAYNEQFF
DNA: TGTGCCAGCAGCGACTTAGCGGGGGCTTACAATGAGCAGTTCTTC
J: TRBJ2-1
size: once
D: TRBD2
V: TRBV27

CDR3: CASSQDTLLRGQYF
DNA: TGCGCCAGCAGCCAAGATACCCTCCTGCGAGGGCAGTACTTC
J: TRBJ2-7
size: few
D: .
V: TRBV4-1

CDR3: CASSDLGGGSQYF
DNA: TGTGCCAGCAGCGACCTCGGTGGAGGTTCTCAGTATTTT
J: TRBJ2-3
size: many
D: .
V: TRBV11-1

CDR3: CASGLLSSYGYTF
DNA: TGTGCCAGCGGTTTACTCAGTTCCTATGGCTACACCTTC
J: TRBJ1-2
size: once
D: .
V: TRBV12-3/TRBV12-4

CDR3: CASSRQDISTDTQYF
DNA: TGCGCCAGCAGCCGCCAGGATATTAGCACAGATACGCAGTATTTT
J: TRBJ2-3
size: .
D: .
V: TRBV4-1

CDR3: CASSRGRVEQYF
DNA: TGTGCCAGCAGCCGGGGCAGGGTCGAGCAGTACTTC
J: TRBJ2-7
size: .
D: .
V: TRBV3-1

CDR3: CASSLTGTNSPLHF
DNA: TGTGCCAGCAGTTTGACAGGGACTAATTCACCCCTCCACTTT
J: TRBJ1-6
size: many
D: TRBD1
V: TRBV27

CDR3: CAWRTAGGWRNEQFF
DNA: TGTGCCTGGAGAACAGCGGGAGGATGGCGCAATGAGCAGTTCTTC
J: TRBJ2-1
size: many
D: TRBD2
V: TRBV30

CDR3: CASRPKLLLDYGYTF
DNA: TGTGCCAGCAGACCTAAGTTACTTCTCGACTATGGCTACACCTTC
J: TRBJ1-2
size: .
D: .
V: TRBV6-1

CDR3: CASLKNVGRDNQPQHF
DNA: TGTGCCAGCCTTAAAAATGTCGGTAGGGATAATCAGCCCCAGCATTTT
J: TRBJ1-5
size: .
D: .
V: TRBV6-1

CDR3: CASSPTGLPYNEQFF
DNA: TGTGCCAGCTCACCCACGGGATTACCCTACAATGAGCAGTTCTTC
J: TRBJ2-1
size: many
D: .
V: TRBV18

CDR3: CASSLPGLAGINEQFF
DNA: TGTGCCAGCAGTTTACCGGGACTAGCGGGAATCAATGAGCAGTTCTTC
J: TRBJ2-1
size: many
D: TRBD2
V: TRBV27

CDR3: CAWSAGMDTEAFF
DNA: TGTGCCTGGAGTGCAGGGATGGACACTGAAGCTTTCTTT
J: TRBJ1-1
size: many
D: .
V: TRBV30

CDR3: CASNLRGSGNTIYF
DNA: TGTGCCAGCAACCTCAGGGGATCTGGAAACACCATATATTTT
J: TRBJ1-3
size: few
D: .
V: TRBV6-1

CDR3: CAWSKGDYNEQFF
DNA: TGTGCCTGGAGTAAGGGAGATTACAATGAGCAGTTCTTC
J: TRBJ2-1
size: many
D: .
V: TRBV30

CDR3: CASSPPQTGGSGEQYF
DNA: TGTGCCAGCTCACCACCGCAAACAGGGGGCTCAGGCGAGCAGTACTTC
J: TRBJ2-7
size: few
D: TRBD1
V: TRBV18

CDR3: CASSPPGYELFF
DNA: TGTGCCAGCTCACCACCTGGATACGAGCTGTTTTTT
J: TRBJ2-2
size: many
D: .
V: TRBV18

CDR3: CASSLAGTSGANTGELFF
DNA: TGCGCCAGCAGCTTGGCAGGAACTAGCGGGGCGAACACCGGGGAGCTGTTTTTT
J: TRBJ2-2
size: many
D: TRBD2
V: TRBV5-1

CDR3: CASSLLRGNTEAFF
DNA: TGCGCCAGCAGCTTGTTGAGGGGGAACACTGAAGCTTTCTTT
J: TRBJ1-1
size: many
D: .
V: TRBV5-1

CDR3: CAISESLGYNEQFF
DNA: TGTGCCATCAGTGAGTCGTTAGGCTACAATGAGCAGTTCTTC
J: TRBJ2-1
size: .
D: .
V: TRBV10-3

CDR3: CASRDPGGNEKLFF
DNA: TGCGCCAGCAGGGATCCAGGGGGGAATGAAAAACTGTTTTTT
J: TRBJ1-4
size: few
D: TRBD1
V: TRBV10-2

CDR3: CASSLSTGSGELFF
DNA: TGCGCCAGCAGCTTGTCTACAGGGTCCGGGGAGCTGTTTTTT
J: TRBJ2-2
size: many
D: .
V: TRBV5-1

CDR3: CSAGEADNEQFF
DNA: TGCAGTGCTGGGGAGGCGGACAATGAGCAGTTCTTC
J: TRBJ2-1
size: .
D: .
V: TRBV20-1

CDR3: CSARSSYEQYF
DNA: TGCAGTGCCAGGTCCTCCTACGAGCAGTACTTC
J: TRBJ2-7
size: few
D: .
V: TRBV20-1

CDR3: CASSPQEAGVNGYTF
DNA: TGTGCCAGCAGCCCACAAGAGGCGGGGGTCAATGGCTACACCTTC
J: TRBJ1-2
size: many
D: .
V: TRBV3-1

CDR3: CSARDPSDYEQYF
DNA: TGCAGTGCTAGAGATCCCTCTGACTACGAGCAGTACTTC
J: TRBJ2-7
size: many
D: .
V: TRBV20-1

CDR3: CASSRFDRTYEQYF
DNA: TGTGCCAGCAGTAGATTCGACAGAACCTACGAGCAGTACTTC
J: TRBJ2-7
size: many
D: .
V: TRBV27

CDR3: CASPSLEGGNIYNEQFF
DNA: TGTGCCAGCCCCTCCCTTGAGGGGGGGAATATCTACAATGAGCAGTTCTTC
J: TRBJ2-1
size: few
D: .
V: TRBV7-9

CDR3: CASPSIAGDPGELFF
DNA: TGTGCCAGCCCCTCCATAGCGGGAGATCCCGGGGAGCTGTTTTTT
J: TRBJ2-2
size: few
D: TRBD2
V: TRBV7-9